What follows describes a single TCR beta chain. What it binds is not known. This record comes from a study of blood T cells in healthy people across ages. Study conclusions and caveats: A roughly linear age-dependent decrease characterized TCR beta diversity per million T cells. Unknown CMV status may confound age-related changes in expanded clones.

Combining a sample-barcoded 5' primer with a J-beta primer mix, a second PCR ran for roughly 6 to 12 cycles. MiXCR was run by TCRdb on the 5' RACE reads, yielding one entry per CDR3 protein. The sample lists about 670,000 distinct CDR3 sequences, roughly 43% occurring once. Trimming cost V 2 bases and J 6 bases, with 5 bases left between them. There are 12 residues in the CDR3. Germline CDR1 and CDR2: LGHDT and YNNKEL (reference sequence). Per individual sample, total RNA of at least 5 micrograms was extracted. The rearrangement links TRBV3-1 to TRBJ1-5; no firm D call. The sequenced sample consisted of blood. The origin of this receptor is an elderly man in good health. CDR3 sequence: CASSQLGQPQHF. In DNA form, the CDR3 reads TGTGCCAGCAGCCAACTGGGTCAGCCCCAGCATTTT. Filled out from reference TRBV3-1 and TRBJ1-5, the complete variable domain reads DTAVSQTPKYLVTQMGNDKSIKCEQNLGHDTMYWYKQDSKKFLKIMFSYNNKELIINETVPNRFSPKSPDKAHLNLHINSLELGDSAVYFCASSQLGQPQHFGDGTRLSIL.